This is a list of T cell receptor beta chains from one sample in a study of T cell changes during pregnancy in multiple sclerosis. Profiled with immunoSEQ multiplex PCR; TCRdb holds only in-frame clones, not every one. The table lists tens of thousands of clones, 75% to 95% of them singletons. Sequencing was performed on CD4+ T cells from peripheral blood mononuclear cells, taken before pregnancy. These receptors originate from a female donor with multiple sclerosis, enrolled in a pregnancy study. Both conserved end residues are part of each CDR3. The order of the fields is J gene, clone size, D gene, V gene, CDR3 protein, CDR3 DNA. The D gene is left open where the match is weak. Size tells how often a clone was seen (once, few, many) or the class of an expanded clone, and some rows leave it out.

j_call: TRBJ2-7; clone_size: .; d_call: .; v_call: TRBV30; cdr3_aa: CAWSGVRGDYEQYF; cdr3_nt: TGTGCCTGGAGTGGGGTCAGGGGTGACTACGAGCAGTACTTC
j_call: TRBJ2-5; clone_size: .; d_call: .; v_call: TRBV7-9; cdr3_aa: CASSFFGTPLPETQYF; cdr3_nt: TGTGCCAGCAGCTTCTTCGGGACTCCCCTCCCAGAGACCCAGTACTTC
j_call: TRBJ1-1; clone_size: .; d_call: TRBD1; v_call: TRBV11-3; cdr3_aa: CASSQTGAHTEAFF; cdr3_nt: TGTGCCAGCAGCCAGACAGGGGCGCACACTGAAGCTTTCTTT
j_call: TRBJ2-1; clone_size: once; d_call: .; v_call: TRBV7-9; cdr3_aa: CASSLARQSSYNEQFF; cdr3_nt: TGTGCCAGCAGCTTAGCGAGGCAGAGCTCCTACAATGAGCAGTTCTTC
j_call: TRBJ1-1; clone_size: .; d_call: .; v_call: TRBV2; cdr3_aa: CASSSDSNTEAFF; cdr3_nt: TGTGCCAGCAGTTCGGACTCGAACACTGAAGCTTTCTTT
j_call: TRBJ2-3; clone_size: .; d_call: .; v_call: TRBV29-1; cdr3_aa: CSGRIGTWEDTQYF; cdr3_nt: TGCAGCGGACGGATAGGGACTTGGGAGGATACGCAGTATTTT
j_call: TRBJ1-1; clone_size: .; d_call: TRBD1; v_call: TRBV5-4; cdr3_aa: CASTLWDRENTEAFF; cdr3_nt: TGTGCCAGCACCTTGTGGGACAGGGAGAACACTGAAGCTTTCTTT
j_call: TRBJ2-7; clone_size: .; d_call: TRBD2; v_call: TRBV19; cdr3_aa: CASSTIAGASYEQYF; cdr3_nt: TGTGCCAGTAGTACCATAGCGGGAGCATCGTACGAGCAGTACTTC
j_call: TRBJ2-3; clone_size: .; d_call: .; v_call: TRBV10-3; cdr3_aa: CAITEGPTDTQYF; cdr3_nt: TGTGCCATCACTGAGGGCCCAACAGATACGCAGTATTTT
j_call: TRBJ2-7; clone_size: .; d_call: .; v_call: TRBV27; cdr3_aa: CASSLTSRVLLYEQYF; cdr3_nt: TGTGCCAGCAGTTTAACCTCCAGGGTTCTTTTATACGAGCAGTACTTC
j_call: TRBJ2-3; clone_size: .; d_call: .; v_call: TRBV6-4; cdr3_aa: CASRNYRCLTDTQYF; cdr3_nt: TGTGCCAGCAGAAACTACAGGTGCCTCACAGATACGCAGTATTTT
j_call: TRBJ1-4; clone_size: .; d_call: .; v_call: TRBV19; cdr3_aa: CASSVRQAEEKLFF; cdr3_nt: TGTGCCAGTAGTGTTCGACAGGCTGAGGAAAAACTGTTTTTT
j_call: TRBJ2-3; clone_size: few; d_call: TRBD2; v_call: TRBV10-3; cdr3_aa: CAISGNFGGTDTQYF; cdr3_nt: TGTGCCATCAGTGGAAATTTCGGGGGGACAGATACGCAGTATTTT
j_call: TRBJ1-5; clone_size: .; d_call: TRBD1; v_call: TRBV2; cdr3_aa: CASSTGTVNQPQHF; cdr3_nt: TGTGCCAGCAGTACCGGGACAGTTAATCAGCCCCAGCATTTT
j_call: TRBJ2-1; clone_size: once; d_call: TRBD2; v_call: TRBV7-3; cdr3_aa: CASSFGAGGGYNEQFF; cdr3_nt: TGTGCCAGCAGCTTTGGGGCGGGAGGAGGATACAATGAGCAGTTCTTC
j_call: TRBJ2-3; clone_size: .; d_call: .; v_call: TRBV4-3; cdr3_aa: CASSRGREADTQYF; cdr3_nt: TGCGCCAGCAGCCGGGGGCGCGAGGCGGATACGCAGTATTTT
j_call: TRBJ2-7; clone_size: .; d_call: .; v_call: TRBV6-5; cdr3_aa: CASSPTTGNFHEQYF; cdr3_nt: TGTGCCAGCAGCCCCACCACAGGGAACTTTCACGAGCAGTACTTC
j_call: TRBJ1-1; clone_size: .; d_call: TRBD1; v_call: TRBV7-9; cdr3_aa: CASSPTGLNTEAFF; cdr3_nt: TGTGCCAGCAGCCCGACAGGGTTGAACACTGAAGCTTTCTTT
j_call: TRBJ2-2; clone_size: once; d_call: TRBD1; v_call: TRBV18; cdr3_aa: CASSPDRGETGELFF; cdr3_nt: TGTGCCAGCTCACCCGACAGGGGTGAAACCGGGGAGCTGTTTTTT
j_call: TRBJ1-2; clone_size: .; d_call: TRBD1; v_call: TRBV7-2; cdr3_aa: CASSSYAGGNYGYTF; cdr3_nt: TGTGCCAGCAGCTCATACGCAGGGGGTAACTATGGCTACACCTTC
j_call: TRBJ1-1; clone_size: .; d_call: TRBD1; v_call: TRBV6-5; cdr3_aa: CASSPQGAITEAFF; cdr3_nt: TGTGCCAGCAGTCCACAGGGGGCTATCACTGAAGCTTTCTTT